The 6 T cell receptor beta chains below were found in one sample sequenced in a study of blood T cell repertoires in COVID-19. Produced via immunoSEQ multiplex PCR; TCRdb's table is partial and in-frame only. Of hundreds of thousands of clones listed, over 65% were seen once; the top ten hold 3.3%. The sample comprised peripheral blood. The receptors originated from a woman older than 75 with acute or convalescent COVID-19.

The V call is TRBV5-4, the J call TRBJ1-1; the D is unclear. This CDR3 comprises 14 residues. Trimming took 0 bases from V and 0 from J, leaving 6 bases between them. The V gene's germline CDR1 is SGHNT and CDR2 YYREEE (reference sequence). The CDR3 DNA follows: TGTGCCAGCAGCTTGGATCAGGTGAACACTGAAGCTTTCTTT. It yields the protein CASSLDQVNTEAFF.

J is TRBJ2-3 and V is TRBV5-1; D might be TRBD1 (5 bases). V lost 1 base, J lost 0 bases, and 9 bases lay in between. CDR1 and CDR2 from the germline V gene are SGHRS and YFSETQ. The CDR3 has 15 amino acids. In DNA, the CDR3 is TGCGCCAGCAGCTTGTGGGGCGCTAGCACAGATACGCAGTATTTT. Protein sequence: CASSLWGASTDTQYF.

This chain joins TRBV27 and TRBJ1-2; 10 bases agree with TRBD1. Germline values: CDR1 MNHEY, CDR2 SMNVEV (reference sequence). The CDR3 is made up of 16 amino acids. V lost 6 bases, J lost 5 bases, and 12 bases stayed unmatched. The CDR3 sequence: CASSAKGQGGFYGYTF. The CDR3 coding sequence is TGTGCCAGCAGCGCCAAAGGACAGGGGGGTTTTTATGGCTACACCTTC.

V and J are TRBV4-2 and TRBJ2-2; TRBD1 is a possible D gene (6 bases). This CDR3 comprises 15 residues. Germline CDR1 is LGHNA and CDR2 is YNFKEQ. Trimming took 4 bases from V and 4 from J, leaving 13 bases between them. The CDR3 loop is CASSPSQGFTGELFF. The DNA for the CDR3 is TGTGCCAGCAGCCCCAGTCAGGGGTTCACCGGGGAGCTGTTTTTT.

As concerns this clone: At the DNA level, this CDR3 is encoded by other sequences in the same sample as well. The chain links TRBV3-1 (or the pseudogene TRBV3-2) to TRBJ1-5; D perhaps matches TRBD1 (6 bases). The CDR3 consists of 15 residues. Germline assignment: CDR1 LGHDT and CDR2 YNNKEL (reference sequence). Between the trimmed V and J ends, which lost 3 bases and 0 bases, there was a span of 9 bases. The chain's CDR3 is CASSQGAGSNQPQHF. DNA for the CDR3: TGTGCCAGCAGCCAGGGGGCAGGTAGCAATCAGCCCCAGCATTTT.

This clone came up a few times. J is TRBJ2-3 and V is TRBV6-5, with 10 bases that match TRBD2. Trimming cost V 6 bases and J 1 base; bases outside gene matches: 4. Germline V gene data show CDR1 as MNHEY and CDR2 as SVGAGI. CDR3 length equals 15 residues. CDR3 coding DNA: TGTGCCAGCAGGGACAGCGGGAGGGGCACAGATACGCAGTATTTT. This gives the protein CASRDSGRGTDTQYF.